This T cell receptor beta chain originates from a study of OX40 agonist ivuxolimab in advanced cancers. Across the whole study: Three individuals attained partial responses, comprising one hepatocellular carcinoma case and two cutaneous melanoma cases.

About this clone: The antigen remains unidentified.

The table came from immunoSEQ multiplex PCR; TCRdb's copy has only in-frame clones and leaves some out. The sample holds almost 90,000 clones, approximately 91% seen once. The study, taken as a whole, reports: At 0.1 to 3.0 mg/kg and by week 6, clonal expansion occurred in CD4+ and CD8+ blood T cells. Expanded clones were, on average, more numerous in CD8+ T cells than in CD4+.

The clonotype originates from an adult with an advanced solid tumor such as melanoma, head and neck, liver or kidney cancer. Material: CD4+ or CD8+ T cells sorted from blood, obtained in a trial of the OX40 agonist ivuxolimab.

This CDR3 reads CASMGQANKNIQYF. The CDR3 region has the DNA TGTGCCAGCATGGGACAGGCTAACAAAAACATTCAGTACTTC. The chain carries TRBV2 and TRBJ2-4, with 8 positions matching TRBD1. Germline V gene data show CDR1 as SNHLY and CDR2 as FYNNEI. The CDR3 extends over 14 amino acids. V dropped 7 bases and J dropped 3; count of bases not matched to a gene: 5.